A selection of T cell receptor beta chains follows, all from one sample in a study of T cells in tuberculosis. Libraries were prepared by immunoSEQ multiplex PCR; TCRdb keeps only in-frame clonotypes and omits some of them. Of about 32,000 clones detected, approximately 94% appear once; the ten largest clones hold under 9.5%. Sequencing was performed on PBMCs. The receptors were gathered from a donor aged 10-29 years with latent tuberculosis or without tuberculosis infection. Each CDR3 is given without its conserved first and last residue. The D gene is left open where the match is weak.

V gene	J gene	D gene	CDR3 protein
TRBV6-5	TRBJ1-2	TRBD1	ASSYQGQGSNYGYT
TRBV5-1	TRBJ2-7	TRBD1	ASSETDRDSYEQY
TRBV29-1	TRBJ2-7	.	SVAVDSSYEQY
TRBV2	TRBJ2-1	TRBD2	ASSSSGRGHNEQF
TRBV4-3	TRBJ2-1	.	ASSQGRQAPYNEQF
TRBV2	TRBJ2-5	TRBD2	ASSVAGGQETQY
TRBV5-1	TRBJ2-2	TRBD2	ASTPGLALGPGELF
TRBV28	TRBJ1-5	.	ASSFGRLKRYNQPQH
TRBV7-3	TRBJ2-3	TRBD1	ASSLRQGVDTQY
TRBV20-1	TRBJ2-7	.	SARGGVEQY
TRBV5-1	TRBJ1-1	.	ASSWQQGQNTEAF
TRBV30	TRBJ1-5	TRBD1	AWGTGFGNQPQH
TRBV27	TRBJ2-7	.	ASSPLPQDSHYSYEQY
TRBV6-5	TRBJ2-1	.	ASSYSSGTLHNEQF
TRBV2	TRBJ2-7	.	ATRAGDPYEQY
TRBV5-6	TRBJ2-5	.	ASSAVQGRGVQETQY
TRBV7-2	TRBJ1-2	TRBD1	ASSWGRQGADYGYT
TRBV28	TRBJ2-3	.	ASSSQGPSTDTQY
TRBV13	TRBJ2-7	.	ASSAGDIRHEQY
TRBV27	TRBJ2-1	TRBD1	ASSLGTGYNEQF
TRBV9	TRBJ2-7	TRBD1	ASSVGGTGGNEQY
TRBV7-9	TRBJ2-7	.	ASSLGSIRGSYEQY
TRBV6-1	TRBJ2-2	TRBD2	ASSETSGSWRTGELF
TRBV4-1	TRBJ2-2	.	ASSQRSSGANTGELF
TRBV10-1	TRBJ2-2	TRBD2	ASSESAGEVWTGELF
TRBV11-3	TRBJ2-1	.	ASSLGAGNEQF
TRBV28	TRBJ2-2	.	ASTGGNTGELF
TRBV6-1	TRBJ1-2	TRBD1	ASSRDRGFDYGYT
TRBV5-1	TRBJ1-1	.	ASSPGPGNTEAF
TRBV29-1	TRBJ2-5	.	SVLLRSPETQETETQY
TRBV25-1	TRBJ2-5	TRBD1	ASSDDRGSETQY
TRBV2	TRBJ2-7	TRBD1	ASSEVQGDEQY
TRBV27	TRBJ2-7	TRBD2	ASCPGGRVEEQY
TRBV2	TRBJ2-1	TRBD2	ASGTSDDRGQF
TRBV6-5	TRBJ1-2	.	ASSYTDRGGYT
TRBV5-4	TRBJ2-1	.	ASSKWAANEQF
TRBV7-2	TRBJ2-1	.	ASSPSASPYNEQF
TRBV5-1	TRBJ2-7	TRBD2	ASSLIGGLADEQY
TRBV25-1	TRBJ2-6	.	ASSPGEGANVLT
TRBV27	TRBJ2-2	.	ASSPANTGELF
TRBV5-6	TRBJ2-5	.	ASSFGRGQETQY
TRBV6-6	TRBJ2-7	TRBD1	ASYAVTGSRGYEQY
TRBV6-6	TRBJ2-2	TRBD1	ASSRQGTGELF
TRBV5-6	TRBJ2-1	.	ASSDPPGSDEQF
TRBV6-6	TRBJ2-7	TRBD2	ASTGGTSNEQY
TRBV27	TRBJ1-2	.	ASSSTYNYGYT
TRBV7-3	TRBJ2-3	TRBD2	ASSLTSGRATDTQY
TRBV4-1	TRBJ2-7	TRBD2	ASSHASGMRGEQY
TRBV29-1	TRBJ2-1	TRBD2	SAQGLAGVNEQF
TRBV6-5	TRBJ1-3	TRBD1	ASSLQGGNTIY
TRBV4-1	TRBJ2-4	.	ASSRLDTGENIQY
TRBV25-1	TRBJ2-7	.	ASSVHEQGTSSEQY